The 6 T cell receptor beta chains below come from one sample, sequenced in a study of T cells in localized non-small cell lung cancer. The method was immunoSEQ multiplex PCR; TCRdb's version includes in-frame clones alone and lacks a portion of them. The sample yields tens of thousands of clones, 80% to 90% seen once. Sequenced here: peripheral blood, sampled before any cancer treatment. The receptors shown here come from a male donor aged 60 or over with stage III squamous cell lung carcinoma.

V usage is TRBV7-2 and J usage is TRBJ2-1, with D possibly TRBD2 on 7 matching bases. Per germline, CDR1 SGHTA and CDR2 FQGNSA. The V end was cut by 8 bases, the J end by 8 bases, with 16 bases between. CDR3 length: 13 amino acids. The CDR3 DNA is TGTGCCAGCGACTGGGGGGGCCGCCATGAGCAGTTCTTC. This codes for CASDWGGRHEQFF.

This clone has only one observation. This sequence joins TRBV2 and TRBJ1-6; D gene ambiguous. Germline values: CDR1 SNHLY, CDR2 FYNNEI. V shed 2 bases and J shed 5 bases, with 13 bases lying between them. The CDR3 is made up of 16 amino acids. CDR3 DNA sequence: TGTGCCAGCAGTGAAAGGAGGTTTTCCCATAATTCACCCCTCCACTTT. Its translation: CASSERRFSHNSPLHF.

The V and J genes are TRBV5-4 and TRBJ2-5, with D tentatively TRBD1 (6 bases). The CDR3 extends over 15 amino acids. Germline V gene data show CDR1 as SGHNT and CDR2 as YYREEE (reference sequence). Trimming stripped 5 bases from V and 2 bases from J, with 16 bases between. The CDR3 coding sequence is TGTGCCAGCAGTCTGGCTCAGGGGTTACAAGAGACCCAGTACTTC. Its protein is CASSLAQGLQETQYF.

This chain connects TRBV25-1 to TRBJ1-6; D not resolved. Deletions cut 2 bases from V and 12 bases from J, with 14 bases between. This CDR3 is 14 amino acids long. Germline CDR1 MGHDK, CDR2 SYGVNS. DNA of the CDR3: TGTGCCAGCAGTGAACCAGGTCGGGCAGGACCCCTCCACTTT. It codes for CASSEPGRAGPLHF.

The chain is built from TRBV7-5 and TRBJ2-3; the table's D call, TRBD2, has no DNA check behind it. TRBV7-5 is a pseudogene. The CDR3 loop spans 13 amino acids. CDR3 sequence reads: CASSPRGTDTQYF. CDR3 nucleotide sequence: TGTGCCAGCAGTCCCCGGGGCACAGATACGCAGTATTTT.

The V gene is TRBV6-4, the J gene TRBJ1-1, with 8 positions matching TRBD1. CDR1 MRHNA and CDR2 SNTAGT come from the germline V gene. V dropped 3 bases and J dropped 6; count of bases not matched to a gene: 3. The CDR3 runs to 13 residues. CDR3 nucleotide sequence: TGTGCCAGCAGTGATTACAGGGGGGCTGAAGCTTTCTTT. The encoded protein is CASSDYRGAEAFF.